This entry lists 12 T cell receptor beta chains sequenced from one sample in a study of blood T cell repertoires in COVID-19. Produced via immunoSEQ multiplex PCR; TCRdb's table is partial and in-frame only. The table lists about 120,000 clones, roughly 85% of them singletons. Source material: peripheral blood. The receptor source for this set is a human donor in a cohort sampled during active COVID-19.

V is TRBV21-1 and J is TRBJ2-3; the listed D gene, TRBD2, was not tested against the DNA. TRBV21-1 is recorded as a pseudogene. The CDR3 totals 15 residues. CDR3 DNA: TGTGCCAGCAGCTCACTAGCGGGGGGAGCAGATACGCAGTATTTT. Encoded protein: CASSSLAGGADTQYF.

The gene calls are TRBV6-2 or TRBV6-3 and TRBJ2-3; 9 bases line up with TRBD2. Germline CDR1 MNHEY, CDR2 SVGEGT. This CDR3 has 21 residues. The J segment lost 2 bases and the V segment lost 0 bases, leaving 18 bases of the junction unmatched. The CDR3 bases are TGTGCCAGCAGTTACTCGGGTTTAGGGACTAGCAATCCTCACCTCACAGATACGCAGTATTTT. This sequence encodes CASSYSGLGTSNPHLTDTQYF.

This chain connects TRBV12-3 or TRBV12-4 to TRBJ1-6; D remains unclear. The CDR3 totals 13 residues. V lost 3 bases and J lost 6, with 6 bases in between. The CDR3, as DNA: TGTGCCAGCAGTTTTGGCAGTAATTCACCCCTCCACTTT. This gives the protein CASSFGSNSPLHF.

The V call is TRBV4-3, the J call TRBJ2-7; D unresolved. Germline V gives CDR1 LGHNA, CDR2 YSLEER. Trimming stripped 1 base from V and 3 bases from J, with 13 bases between. The CDR3 loop spans 15 amino acids. The CDR3 sequence: CASSQVRHLNYEQYF. CDR3 DNA: TGCGCCAGCAGCCAAGTTCGACACCTGAACTACGAGCAGTACTTC.

This chain links TRBV10-3 with TRBJ1-4; 7 positions match TRBD1. The CDR3 contains 14 residues. In germline, CDR1 is ENHRY, CDR2 SYGVKD. V was pared by 3 bases and J by 8 bases, with 6 bases of the junction left unmatched. The CDR3 DNA sequence: TGTGCCATCAGTGAAGGGCAGGGGGTGGAAAAACTGTTTTTT. It specifies CAISEGQGVEKLFF.

The chain carries TRBV7-9 and TRBJ1-1; D is uncertain. CDR3 length: 14 amino acids. V lost 8 bases and J 1 base, leaving 14 bases between the germline ends. Germline CDR1 SEHNR, CDR2 FQNEAQ (reference sequence). The chain's CDR3 is CASVREGANTEAFF. In nucleotides, the CDR3 is TGTGCCAGCGTCCGGGAGGGCGCGAACACTGAAGCTTTCTTT.

This clone was detected once. J is TRBJ2-7 and V is TRBV4-3; D possibly corresponds to TRBD1 (6 bases). CDR3 length: 16 amino acids. Germline CDR1 reads LGHNA; CDR2 reads YSLEER. Deletions cut 0 bases from V and 5 bases from J, with 17 bases between. Here the CDR3 reads CASSQEKGQGFNEQYF. The CDR3 DNA reads as TGCGCCAGCAGCCAAGAGAAAGGGCAGGGGTTCAACGAGCAGTACTTC.

The chain carries TRBV11-2 and TRBJ2-7; D is unclear. Germline CDR1 SGHAT, CDR2 FQNNGV. CDR3 length equals 11 residues. Trimming removed 2 bases at V and 3 bases at J, with 2 bases between. This CDR3 reads CASSLLYEQYF. As DNA, the CDR3 is TGTGCCAGCAGCTTACTCTACGAGCAGTACTTC.

This chain joins TRBV28 and TRBJ1-1; 8 positions match TRBD1. CDR1 MDHEN and CDR2 SYDVKM come from the germline V gene. V trimming: 2 bases; J trimming: 3 bases; junction bases outside the gene matches: 11. This CDR3 has 17 amino acids. CDR3 amino acids: CASSLGTGEVPDTEAFF. CDR3 DNA sequence: TGTGCCAGCAGTTTAGGGACAGGCGAAGTGCCGGACACTGAAGCTTTCTTT.

The chain carries TRBV4-3 and TRBJ2-5; 8 bases match TRBD2. The CDR3 totals 16 residues. Germline loops: CDR1 LGHNA, CDR2 YSLEER. The trim removed 1 base at V and 5 bases at J, leaving 9 bases unmatched. The CDR3 DNA follows: TGCGCCAGCAGCCAAGCAACCCCCGGGGGGGGCGAGACCCAGTACTTC. This gives the protein CASSQATPGGGETQYF.

V is TRBV6-1 and J is TRBJ2-1, with D possibly being TRBD2 (6 bases). CDR3 length equals 16 residues. The ends were cut back, 1 base at V and 0 bases at J, with 10 bases in the middle. Germline CDR1 is MNHNS and CDR2 is SASEGT. CDR3 loop: CASSEDAGSSYNEQFF. CDR3 DNA: TGTGCCAGCAGTGAAGATGCGGGAAGCTCCTACAATGAGCAGTTCTTC.

The J gene is TRBJ2-7, the V gene TRBV4-1; TRBD1 might be the D (6 bases). This CDR3 contains 17 residues. Germline assignment: CDR1 MGHRA and CDR2 YSYEKL. Trimming pared 1 base from V and 2 bases from J, leaving 18 bases between. CDR3 residues: CASSQAPPGQFTYEQYF. In nucleotides, the CDR3 is TGCGCCAGCAGCCAAGCTCCCCCCGGACAGTTTACCTACGAGCAGTACTTC.